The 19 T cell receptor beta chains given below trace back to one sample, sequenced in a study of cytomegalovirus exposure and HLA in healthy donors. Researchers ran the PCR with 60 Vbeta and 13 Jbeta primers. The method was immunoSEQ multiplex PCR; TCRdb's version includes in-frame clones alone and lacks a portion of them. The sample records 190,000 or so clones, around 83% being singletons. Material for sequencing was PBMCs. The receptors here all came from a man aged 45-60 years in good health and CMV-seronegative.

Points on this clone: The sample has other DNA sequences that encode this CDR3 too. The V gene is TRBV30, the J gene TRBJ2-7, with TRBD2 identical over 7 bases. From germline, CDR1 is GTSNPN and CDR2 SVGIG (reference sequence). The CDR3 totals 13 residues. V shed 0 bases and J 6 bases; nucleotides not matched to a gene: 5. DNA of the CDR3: TGTGCCTGGAGTGTGGGGGGGAAATTCGAGCAGTACTTC. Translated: CAWSVGGKFEQYF.

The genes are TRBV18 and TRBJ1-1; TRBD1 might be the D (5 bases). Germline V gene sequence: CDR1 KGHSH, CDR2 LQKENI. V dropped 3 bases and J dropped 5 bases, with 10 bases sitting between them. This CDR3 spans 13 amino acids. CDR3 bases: TGTGCCAGCTCACCTCTCCAGGGTACTGAAGCTTTCTTT. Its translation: CASSPLQGTEAFF.

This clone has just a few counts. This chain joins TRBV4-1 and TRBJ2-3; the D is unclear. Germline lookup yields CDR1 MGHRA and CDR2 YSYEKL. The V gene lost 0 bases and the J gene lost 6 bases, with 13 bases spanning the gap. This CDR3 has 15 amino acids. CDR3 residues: CASSQDHSPRDTQYF. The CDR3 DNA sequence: TGCGCCAGCAGCCAAGATCACAGTCCCAGGGATACGCAGTATTTT.

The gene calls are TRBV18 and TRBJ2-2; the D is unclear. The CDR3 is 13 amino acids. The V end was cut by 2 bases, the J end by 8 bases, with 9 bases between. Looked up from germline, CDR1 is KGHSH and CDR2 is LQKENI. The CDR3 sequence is CASSPLESGELFF. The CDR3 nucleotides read TGTGCCAGCTCACCATTGGAGAGTGGGGAGCTGTTTTTT. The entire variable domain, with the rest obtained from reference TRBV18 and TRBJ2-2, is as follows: NAGVMQNPRHLVRRRGQEARLRCSPMKGHSHVYWYRQLPEEGLKFMVYLQKENIIDESGMPKERFSAEFPKEGPSILRIQQVVRGDSAAYFCASSPLESGELFFGEGSRLTVL.

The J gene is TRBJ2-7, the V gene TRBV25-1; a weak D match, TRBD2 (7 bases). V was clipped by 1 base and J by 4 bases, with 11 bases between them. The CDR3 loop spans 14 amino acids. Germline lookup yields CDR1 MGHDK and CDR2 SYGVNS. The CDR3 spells CASSELGGLYEQYF. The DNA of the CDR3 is TGTGCCAGCAGTGAATTGGGGGGGCTGTACGAGCAGTACTTC.

The CDR3 here is CASSVVEGLSGYTF. CDR3 bases: TGTGCCAGCAGCGTAGTGGAGGGGTTGAGTGGCTACACCTTC. The V call is TRBV9, the J call TRBJ1-2; a weak D match, TRBD1 (5 bases). CDR3 length equals 14 residues. The V end was cut by 0 bases, the J end by 7 bases, with 13 bases between. CDR1 SGDLS and CDR2 YYNGEE come from the germline V gene.

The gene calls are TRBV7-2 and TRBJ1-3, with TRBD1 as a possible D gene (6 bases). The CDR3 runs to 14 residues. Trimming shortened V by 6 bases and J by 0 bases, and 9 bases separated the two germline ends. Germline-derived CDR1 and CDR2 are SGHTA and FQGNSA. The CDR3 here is CASRTGSSGNTIYF. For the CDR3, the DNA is TGTGCCAGCAGGACAGGTAGCTCTGGAAACACCATATATTTT.

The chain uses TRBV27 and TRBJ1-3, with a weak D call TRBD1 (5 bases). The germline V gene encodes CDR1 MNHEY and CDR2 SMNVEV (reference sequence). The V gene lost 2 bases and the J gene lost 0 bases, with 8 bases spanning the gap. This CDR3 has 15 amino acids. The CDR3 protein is CASSLTGVSGNTIYF. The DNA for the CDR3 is TGTGCCAGCAGTTTAACAGGCGTCTCTGGAAACACCATATATTTT.

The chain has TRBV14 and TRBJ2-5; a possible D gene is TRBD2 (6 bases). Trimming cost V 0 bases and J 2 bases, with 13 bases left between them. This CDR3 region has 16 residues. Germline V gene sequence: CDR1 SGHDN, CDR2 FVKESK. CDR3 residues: CASSQDWRGAQETQYF. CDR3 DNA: TGTGCCAGCAGCCAAGATTGGAGGGGTGCTCAAGAGACCCAGTACTTC.

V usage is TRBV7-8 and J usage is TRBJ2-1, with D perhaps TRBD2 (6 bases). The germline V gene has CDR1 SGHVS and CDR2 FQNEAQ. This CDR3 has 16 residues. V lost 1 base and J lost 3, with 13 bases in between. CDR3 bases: TGTGCCAGCAGCTTAGATGAGACTAGGGGCTACAATGAGCAGTTCTTC. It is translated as CASSLDETRGYNEQFF.

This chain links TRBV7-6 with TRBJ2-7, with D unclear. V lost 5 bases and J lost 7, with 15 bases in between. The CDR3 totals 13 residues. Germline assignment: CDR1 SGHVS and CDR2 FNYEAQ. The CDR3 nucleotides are TGTGCCAGCAGCCCAGTTCTGGGCGAAGAGCAGTACTTC. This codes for CASSPVLGEEQYF.

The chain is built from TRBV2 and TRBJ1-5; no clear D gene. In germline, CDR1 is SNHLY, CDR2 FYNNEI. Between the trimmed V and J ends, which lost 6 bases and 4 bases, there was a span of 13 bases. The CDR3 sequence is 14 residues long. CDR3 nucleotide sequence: TGTGCCAGCAGCCAAATACTTTCAAATCAGCCCCAGCATTTT. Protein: CASSQILSNQPQHF.

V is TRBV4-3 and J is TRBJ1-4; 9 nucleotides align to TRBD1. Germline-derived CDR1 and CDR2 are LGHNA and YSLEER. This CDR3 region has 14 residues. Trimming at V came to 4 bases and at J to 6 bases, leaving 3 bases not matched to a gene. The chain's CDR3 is CASSLTGGDEKLFF. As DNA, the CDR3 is TGCGCCAGCAGCCTGACAGGGGGAGATGAAAAACTGTTTTTT.

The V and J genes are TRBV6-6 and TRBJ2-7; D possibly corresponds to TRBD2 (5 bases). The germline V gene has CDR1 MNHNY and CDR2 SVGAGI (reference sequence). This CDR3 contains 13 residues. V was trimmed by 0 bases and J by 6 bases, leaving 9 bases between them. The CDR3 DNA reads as TGTGCCAGCAGTTACTCGCGGGTGGGCGAGCAGTACTTC. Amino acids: CASSYSRVGEQYF.

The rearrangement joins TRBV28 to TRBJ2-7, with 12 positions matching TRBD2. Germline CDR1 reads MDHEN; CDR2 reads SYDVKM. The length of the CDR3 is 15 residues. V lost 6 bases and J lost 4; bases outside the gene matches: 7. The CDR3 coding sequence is TGTGCCAGCAGCGTCCCCACTAGCGGGAGGTACGAGCAGTACTTC. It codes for CASSVPTSGRYEQYF. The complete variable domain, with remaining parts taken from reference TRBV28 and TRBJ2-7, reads DVKVTQSSRYLVKRTGEKVFLECVQDMDHENMFWYRQDPGLGLRLIYFSYDVKMKEKGDIPEGYSVSREKKERFSLILESASTNQTSMYLCASSVPTSGRYEQYFGPGTRLTVT.

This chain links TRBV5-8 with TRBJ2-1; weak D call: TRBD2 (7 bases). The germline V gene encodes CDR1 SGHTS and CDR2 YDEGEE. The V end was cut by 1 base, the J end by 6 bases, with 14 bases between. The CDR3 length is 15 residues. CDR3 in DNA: TGTGCCAGCAGCTTGACCGGGGGGCGACGCAATGAGCAGTTCTTC. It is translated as CASSLTGGRRNEQFF.

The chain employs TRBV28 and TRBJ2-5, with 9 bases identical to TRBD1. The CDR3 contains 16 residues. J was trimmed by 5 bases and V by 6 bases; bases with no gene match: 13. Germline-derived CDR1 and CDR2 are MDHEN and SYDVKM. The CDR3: CASRGGTGNRGETQYF. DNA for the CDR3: TGTGCCAGCAGGGGCGGGACAGGGAATAGAGGGGAGACCCAGTACTTC.

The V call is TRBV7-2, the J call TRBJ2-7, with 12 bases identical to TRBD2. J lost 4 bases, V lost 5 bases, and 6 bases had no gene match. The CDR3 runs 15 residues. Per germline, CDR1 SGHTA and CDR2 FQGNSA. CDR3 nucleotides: TGTGCCAGCAGCCCCGGACTAGCGGGACGTTACGAGCAGTACTTC. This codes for CASSPGLAGRYEQYF.

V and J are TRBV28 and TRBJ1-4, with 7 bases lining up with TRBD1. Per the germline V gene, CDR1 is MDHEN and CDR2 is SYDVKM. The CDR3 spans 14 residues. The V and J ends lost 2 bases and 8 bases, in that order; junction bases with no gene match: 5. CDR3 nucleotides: TGTGCCAGCAGTTTAATGGGGGGACAGGAAAAACTGTTTTTT. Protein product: CASSLMGGQEKLFF.